These 21 T cell receptor beta chains were sequenced from one sample in a study of cytomegalovirus exposure and HLA in healthy donors. PCR was performed using 60 Vbeta and 13 Jbeta primers. Clones were sequenced by immunoSEQ multiplex PCR, and TCRdb holds only the in-frame ones, with some missing. The table lists about 160,000 clones, around 80% of them singletons, with roughly 1.9% in the top ten. Specimen: PBMCs. The receptors originated from a middle-aged man in good health and CMV-seronegative.

The rearrangement uses TRBV4-2 and TRBJ2-5, with 14 bases identical to TRBD2. V gave up 4 bases and J gave up 1 base; unmatched junction bases: 8. There are 18 residues in the CDR3. Germline V CDR1 and CDR2: LGHNA, YNFKEQ. CDR3 DNA sequence: TGTGCCAGCAGCCTTCCCCCGGGACTAGCGGGGGTCCAAGAGACCCAGTACTTC. Translated, it gives CASSLPPGLAGVQETQYF.

In DNA form, the CDR3 reads TGTGCCAGAAACTCCGGGACAGGCTACTCTGGGGCCAACGTCCTGACTTTC. Translation: CARNSGTGYSGANVLTF. The gene calls are TRBV2 and TRBJ2-6; 8 bases map to TRBD1. Germline V gene data show CDR1 as SNHLY and CDR2 as FYNNEI. The CDR3 contains 17 residues. V lost 9 bases, J lost 0 bases, and 10 bases stayed unmatched.

This clone was counted a few times. This chain uses TRBV5-4 with TRBJ2-7; D call uncertain. Deletions cut 3 bases from V and 5 bases from J, with 12 bases between. This CDR3 spans 13 amino acids. The germline gives CDR1 SGHNT, CDR2 YYREEE (reference sequence). The CDR3 sequence: CASSSIQVNEQYF. CDR3 in DNA: TGTGCCAGCAGCTCCATTCAGGTGAACGAGCAGTACTTC.

This chain links TRBV7-2 with TRBJ2-7; D is possibly TRBD1 (5 bases). Trimming took off 0 bases at V and 0 bases at J, with 30 bases between the two ends. The CDR3 consists of 22 residues. CDR1 and CDR2 (germline): SGHTA, FQGNSA. CDR3 bases: TGTGCCAGCAGCTTAGCCTCACAGGTCAAGATTGAAGGTCCAACAAGCTCCTACGAGCAGTACTTC. It translates to CASSLASQVKIEGPTSSYEQYF.

This clone has more than one count but fewer than ten. The V gene is TRBV7-9, the J gene TRBJ2-3; D is uncertain. In germline, CDR1 is SEHNR, CDR2 FQNEAQ (reference sequence). V dropped 5 bases and J dropped 2 bases, with 11 bases sitting between them. CDR3 length: 14 amino acids. CDR3 in amino acids: CASSVSVDTDTQYF. The CDR3 region has the DNA TGTGCCAGCAGCGTTAGTGTCGACACAGATACGCAGTATTTT.

The chain has TRBV5-1 and TRBJ1-1; TRBD1 matches at 9 bases. With 5 bases clipped from V and 1 base from J, the junction kept 6 bases outside the gene matches. Germline CDR1 and CDR2: SGHRS and YFSETQ. CDR3 length equals 15 residues. CDR3: CASSREGQGNTEAFF. The CDR3 DNA reads TGCGCCAGCAGTCGAGAGGGACAGGGGAACACTGAAGCTTTCTTT.

On this clone: The junction does not match germline at one end; this may be a read error. The chain employs TRBV6-6 and TRBJ2-4, with 7 positions matching TRBD1. The CDR3 totals 13 residues. Germline CDR1 is MNHNY and CDR2 is SVGAGI (reference sequence). Written as DNA, the CDR3 is TGTGTCAGCAGTTATGACACAGGGGACATTCAGTACTTC. It specifies CVSSYDTGDIQYF.

The chain carries TRBV7-2 and TRBJ2-7; D unclear. The germline V and J ends were trimmed by 5 bases and 2 bases, with 10 bases remaining between them. The germline gives CDR1 SGHTA, CDR2 FQGNSA. CDR3 length equals 13 residues. CDR3 in amino acids: CASSGITPYEQYF. The DNA of the CDR3 is TGTGCCAGCAGCGGCATAACCCCCTACGAGCAGTACTTC.

This chain joins TRBV7-8 and TRBJ1-4; no firm D call. CDR1 is SGHVS, CDR2 FQNEAQ, per germline. Trimming took off 2 bases at V and 0 bases at J, with 10 bases between the two ends. CDR3 length: 16 residues. In nucleotides, the CDR3 is TGTGCCAGCAGCTTAATACAGTCCGCAACTAATGAAAAACTGTTTTTT. Translating gives CASSLIQSATNEKLFF. Together with reference TRBV7-8 and TRBJ1-4, the CDR3 gives the full variable domain: GAGVSQSPRYKVAKRGQDVALRCDPISGHVSLFWYQQALGQGPEFLTYFQNEAQLDKSGLPSDRFFAERPEGSVSTLKIQRTQQEDSAVYLCASSLIQSATNEKLFFGSGTQLSVL.

This chain joins TRBV7-2 and TRBJ1-4; D is unclear. The length of the CDR3 is 15 residues. Germline V lookup: CDR1 SGHTA, CDR2 FQGNSA. The germline V and J ends were trimmed by 2 bases and 3 bases, with 10 bases remaining between them. The CDR3 is CASSLSGSANEKLFF. DNA for the CDR3: TGTGCCAGCAGCTTATCGGGGTCGGCTAATGAAAAACTGTTTTTT. Drawing the rest from reference TRBV7-2 and TRBJ1-4, the complete variable domain is GAGVSQSPSNKVTEKGKDVELRCDPISGHTALYWYRQSLGQGLEFLIYFQGNSAPDKSGLPSDRFSAERTGGSVSTLTIQRTQQEDSAVYLCASSLSGSANEKLFFGSGTQLSVL.

The V gene is TRBV18, the J gene TRBJ2-3; 7 bases line up with TRBD1. The V and J ends lost 3 bases and 7 bases, in that order; junction bases with no gene match: 7. CDR1 is KGHSH, CDR2 LQKENI, per germline. This CDR3 spans 14 amino acids. DNA for the CDR3: TGTGCCAGCTCACCGGGGACAGCGAGGAATACGCAGTATTTT. This sequence encodes CASSPGTARNTQYF.

V gene TRBV6-1 combines with J gene TRBJ2-1; 8 bases align to TRBD1. The length of the CDR3 is 13 residues. Germline V gene sequence: CDR1 MNHNS, CDR2 SASEGT. J lost 9 bases, V lost 7 bases, and 8 bases had no gene match. The CDR3 sequence is CASIIQGAAEQFF. In DNA form, the CDR3 reads TGTGCCAGCATTATCCAGGGGGCGGCTGAGCAGTTCTTC.

This chain links TRBV7-2 with TRBJ2-1; 9 bases match TRBD2. V lost 3 bases to trimming and J lost 10 bases; unmatched junction nucleotides: 7. This CDR3 has 14 residues. CDR1 SGHTA and CDR2 FQGNSA come from the germline V gene. In DNA, the CDR3 is TGTGCCAGCAGCTTTACTAGCGGGCCTCGGGAGCAGTTCTTC. Its protein product is CASSFTSGPREQFF.

The chain employs TRBV19 and TRBJ1-1; 7 bases are a match to TRBD1. The CDR3 spans 20 residues. V shed 10 bases, J shed 2 bases, and the junction held 28 bases outside the gene matches. CDR1 LNHDA and CDR2 SQIVND come from the germline V gene (reference sequence). CDR3 loop: CATNDGTVWSPFPENTEAFF. In DNA form, the CDR3 reads TGTGCCACAAACGACGGGACAGTTTGGTCCCCGTTCCCCGAAAACACTGAAGCTTTCTTT.

V gene TRBV9 combines with J gene TRBJ2-7; D perhaps matches TRBD1 (6 bases). Germline V gene lookup returns CDR1 SGDLS and CDR2 YYNGEE. The CDR3 length is 15 residues. V was clipped by 4 bases and J by 1 base, with 15 bases between them. The CDR3 spells CASSPGTSKSYEQYF. The CDR3 nucleotides read TGTGCCAGCAGCCCTGGGACATCCAAGTCCTACGAGCAGTACTTC.

The rearrangement links TRBV2 to TRBJ1-1, with TRBD1 as a possible D gene (5 bases). The V gene's germline CDR1 is SNHLY and CDR2 FYNNEI. V lost 1 base, J lost 10 bases, and 16 bases lay in between. The CDR3 contains 14 residues. This chain's CDR3 is CASSEVGPGGGAFF. CDR3 sequence (DNA): TGTGCCAGCAGTGAAGTCGGCCCCGGGGGTGGAGCTTTCTTT.

The rearrangement uses TRBV5-6 and TRBJ1-1; TRBD1 aligns across 10 bases. Germline V gene lookup returns CDR1 SGHDT and CDR2 YYEEEE. This CDR3 is built from 16 residues. Trimming took 4 bases from V and 1 from J; bases not matched to a gene: 7. The chain's CDR3 is CASSPRDRGPNTEAFF. In DNA, the CDR3 is TGTGCCAGCAGCCCCCGGGACAGGGGTCCGAACACTGAAGCTTTCTTT.

V and J are TRBV5-8 and TRBJ1-6, with 9 bases fitting TRBD1. The CDR3 sequence is 15 residues long. Germline V lookup: CDR1 SGHTS, CDR2 YDEGEE. With 4 bases clipped from V and 11 bases from J, the junction kept 10 bases outside the gene matches. CDR3 loop: CASSPEGTGRAPLHF. DNA of the CDR3: TGTGCCAGCAGCCCCGAAGGGACAGGGCGTGCACCCCTCCACTTT.

This clone is a singleton in its sample. This sequence joins TRBV19 and TRBJ2-1, with 7 positions matching TRBD1. V trimming: 5 bases; J trimming: 8 bases; junction bases outside the gene matches: 9. CDR3 size: 14 residues. Per the germline V gene, CDR1 is LNHDA and CDR2 is SQIVND (reference sequence). The CDR3 DNA reads TGTGCCAGTAGTCTCAGAACCACAGGGGATGAGCAGTTCTTC. Protein product: CASSLRTTGDEQFF.

The V gene is TRBV6-1, the J gene TRBJ1-5, with 8 positions matching TRBD1. Germline V gene data show CDR1 as MNHNS and CDR2 as SASEGT. V shed 6 bases and J 2 bases; nucleotides not matched to a gene: 3. The CDR3 runs 14 residues. The CDR3 sequence: CASSQDRGNQPQHF. The CDR3 bases are TGTGCCAGCAGCCAGGACAGGGGCAATCAGCCCCAGCATTTT.

The CDR3 reads CASSERTGYGYTF. The DNA for the CDR3 is TGTGCCAGCAGTGAACGGACAGGCTATGGCTACACCTTC. The chain couples TRBV2 to TRBJ1-2, with 7 bases matching TRBD1. J was trimmed by 4 bases and V by 2 bases; bases with no gene match: 1. CDR3 length: 13 residues. In germline, CDR1 is SNHLY, CDR2 FYNNEI. The full variable domain, rest sourced from reference TRBV2 and TRBJ1-2, is EPEVTQTPSHQVTQMGQEVILRCVPISNHLYFYWYRQILGQKVEFLVSFYNNEISEKSEIFDDQFSVERPDGSNFTLKIRSTKLEDSAMYFCASSERTGYGYTFGSGTRLTVV.